Reported below is one T cell receptor beta chain. The antigen is not known. The PCR used 60 Vbeta and 13 Jbeta primers. Using immunoSEQ multiplex PCR, the repertoire was profiled, and TCRdb retains in-frame clones only, with some absent. The sample has about 110,000 clones, roughly 69% seen once. With 8 bases removed from V and 4 bases from J, the gap between germline ends came to 17 bases. The germline V gene has CDR1 MNHNS and CDR2 SASEGT. The CDR3 totals 14 residues. This sample was included in a study of cytomegalovirus exposure and HLA in healthy donors. Regarding the study as a whole: CMV serostatus was the sole immune exposure information available.

The chain joins TRBV6-1 to TRBJ2-5; tentative D call: TRBD2 (5 bases). Sequencing was done on a sample of PBMCs. The receptor's source is a man aged 25-45 years in good health and CMV-seropositive. CDR3 sequence (DNA): TGTGCCAGCGCCCCCGTCCTAGCTGCAGAGACCCAGTACTTC. Protein: CASAPVLAAETQYF.